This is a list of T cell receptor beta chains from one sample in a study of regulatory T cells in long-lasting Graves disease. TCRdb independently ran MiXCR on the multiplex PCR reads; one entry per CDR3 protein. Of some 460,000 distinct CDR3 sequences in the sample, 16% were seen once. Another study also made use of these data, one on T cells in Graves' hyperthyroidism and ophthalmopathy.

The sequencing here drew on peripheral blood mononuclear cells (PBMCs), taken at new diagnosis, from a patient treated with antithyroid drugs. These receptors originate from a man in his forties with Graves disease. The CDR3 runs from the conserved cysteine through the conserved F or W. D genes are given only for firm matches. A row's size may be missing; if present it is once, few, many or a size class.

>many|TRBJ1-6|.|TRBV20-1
CSARTAYNSPLHF
TGCAGTGCTAGGACAGCCTATAATTCACCCCTCCACTTT
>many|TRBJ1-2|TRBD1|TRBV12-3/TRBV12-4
CASTYGYGDRGREGYGYTF
TGTGCCAGCACCTACGGATATGGGGACAGGGGGCGCGAGGGCTATGGCTACACCTTC
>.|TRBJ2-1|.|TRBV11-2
CASSSLLGGDEQFF
TGTGCCAGCAGCAGCTTACTAGGGGGGGATGAGCAGTTCTTC
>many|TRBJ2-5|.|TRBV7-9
CASCLAGWETQYF
TGTGCCAGCTGCCTAGCAGGGTGGGAGACCCAGTACTTC
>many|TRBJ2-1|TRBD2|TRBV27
CASSLRLAGGTHNEQFF
TGTGCCAGCAGTCTCCGACTAGCGGGAGGGACACACAATGAGCAGTTCTTC
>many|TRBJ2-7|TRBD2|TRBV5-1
CASSTLAGGTYEQYF
TGCGCCAGCAGCACCCTAGCGGGAGGCACCTACGAGCAGTACTTC
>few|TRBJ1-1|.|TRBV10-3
CAISESRVMNTEAFF
TGTGCCATCAGTGAGTCTCGAGTAATGAACACTGAAGCTTTCTTT
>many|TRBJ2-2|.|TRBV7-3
CASSLNKAENTGELFF
TGTGCCAGCAGCTTAAATAAGGCAGAGAACACCGGGGAGCTGTTTTTT
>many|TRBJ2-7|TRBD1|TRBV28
CASSSPGQGIYEQYF
TGTGCCAGCAGTTCACCGGGACAGGGGATTTACGAGCAGTACTTC
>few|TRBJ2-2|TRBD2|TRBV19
CASSPGLAAPGELFF
TGTGCCAGTAGTCCGGGACTAGCGGCGCCCGGGGAGCTGTTTTTT
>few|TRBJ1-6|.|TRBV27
CASRISGNSPLHF
TGTGCCAGCAGGATTTCTGGGAATTCACCCCTCCACTTT
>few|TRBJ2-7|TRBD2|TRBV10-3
CAIGAGTSGTYEQYF
TGTGCCATCGGTGCCGGGACTAGCGGCACCTACGAGCAGTACTTC
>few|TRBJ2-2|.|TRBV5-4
CASKRSGDTGELFF
TGTGCCAGCAAAAGATCCGGGGACACCGGGGAGCTGTTTTTT
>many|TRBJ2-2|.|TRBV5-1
CASSLGQKIGELFF
TGCGCCAGCAGCTTGGGACAGAAAATCGGGGAGCTGTTTTTT
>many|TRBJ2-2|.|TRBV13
CASSPENTGELFF
TGTGCCAGCAGCCCCGAGAACACCGGGGAGCTGTTTTTT